This T cell receptor beta chain was captured by sequencing in a study of T cell responses to AZD1222 COVID-19 vaccine. V was pared by 5 bases and J by 7 bases, with 13 bases of the junction left unmatched. The CDR3 has 15 residues. CDR1 MDHEN and CDR2 SYDVKM come from the germline V gene. Turning to this clone: The antigen remains unidentified.

Study-level results: Most donors were white British, females outnumbered males, and clonal diversity was possibly underestimated. Increases in Spike-specific TCR breadth and depth were seen after two AZD1222 doses. Spike regions recognized by vaccine-associated CD4 TCRs spanned the protein, led by 160-218 and 743-854. The study sampled repertoires only after the peak T cell response.

The protocol was immunoSEQ multiplex PCR, while the TCRdb copy is restricted to in-frame clones and leaves out a portion. Among 120,000 or so clones listed, just over 90% were seen once. The clonotype was recovered from an adult in good health. This chain connects TRBV28 to TRBJ1-1, with TRBD1 identical over 7 bases. The specimen was peripheral blood, collected on day 0 of AZD1222 vaccination. The CDR3 nucleotides are TGTGCCAGCAGTGTGACAGGGAGCCTCGGGTTTGAAGCTTTCTTT. Translated, it gives CASSVTGSLGFEAFF.